The 18 T cell receptor beta chains given below trace back to one sample, sequenced in a study of early T cells in non-severe SARS-CoV-2 infection. TCRdb ran MiXCR on the 5' RACE reads and lists one entry per CDR3 protein. The table has approximately 66,000 distinct CDR3 sequences, 13% seen once. Input material: whole blood. These receptors all come from an adult who was a healthcare worker with PCR-confirmed SARS-CoV-2 infection or an uninfected control (not recorded which).

This clonotype was seen a handful of times. This chain links TRBV20-1 with TRBJ2-3; D is perhaps TRBD1 or TRBD2 (6 bases each). V was clipped by 3 bases and J by 5 bases, with 9 bases between them. Germline values: CDR1 DFQATT, CDR2 SNEGSKA (reference sequence). The CDR3 spans 12 residues. CDR3 sequence reads: CSAREGGDTQYF. CDR3 coding DNA: TGCAGTGCTAGGGAGGGGGGAGATACGCAGTATTTT.

The CDR3 region is CASSRSGTGWYEQYF. As DNA, the CDR3 is TGTGCCAGCTCACGCTCCGGGACAGGGTGGTACGAGCAGTACTTC. The rearrangement joins TRBV18 to TRBJ2-7; 9 bases align to TRBD1. Per the germline V gene, CDR1 is KGHSH and CDR2 is LQKENI. Germline trimming cut 4 bases from V and 4 bases from J; bases unmatched to any gene: 8. The CDR3 is 15 residues long. The variable domain in full, completed from reference TRBV18 and TRBJ2-7, reads NAGVMQNPRHLVRRRGQEARLRCSPMKGHSHVYWYRQLPEEGLKFMVYLQKENIIDESGMPKERFSAEFPKEGPSILRIQQVVRGDSAAYFCASSRSGTGWYEQYFGPGTRLTVT.

This clonotype came up many times. The chain joins TRBV6-2 or TRBV6-3 to TRBJ2-1, with TRBD1 identical over 7 bases. This CDR3 is built from 13 residues. Germline V gene sequence: CDR1 MNHEY, CDR2 SVGEGT. The V segment lost 8 bases and the J segment 2 bases; nucleotides outside the gene matches: 3. The CDR3 bases are TGTGCCAGCGGGGGACAGACCTACAATGAGCAGTTCTTC. Its translation: CASGGQTYNEQFF.

This clonotype was observed at least ten times. The chain links TRBV25-1 to TRBJ1-1, with 7 bases that match TRBD1. Trimming took 3 bases from V and 1 from J; bases not matched to a gene: 2. This CDR3 is 14 amino acids long. Germline V gives CDR1 MGHDK, CDR2 SYGVNS. The CDR3 coding sequence is TGTGCCAGCAGTGACGGGACAGCGAACACTGAAGCTTTCTTT. This sequence encodes CASSDGTANTEAFF.

At least ten counts were recorded for this clonotype. The chain has TRBV9 and TRBJ2-7, with no clear D. The V gene's germline CDR1 is SGDLS and CDR2 YYNGEE. V dropped 4 bases and J dropped 7 bases, with 12 bases sitting between them. This CDR3 has 12 amino acids. Here the CDR3 DNA reads TGTGCCAGCAGCACCGACTCTAGAGAGCAGTACTTC. It yields the protein CASSTDSREQYF.

J is TRBJ2-4 and V is TRBV30; no firm D call. The CDR3 loop spans 12 amino acids. Germline V lookup: CDR1 GTSNPN, CDR2 SVGIG (reference sequence). V was clipped by 0 bases and J by 6 bases, with 6 bases between them. DNA of the CDR3: TGTGCCTGGAGTGTAAACCGAAACATTCAGTACTTC. Residues: CAWSVNRNIQYF.

This clonotype was picked up many times. V and J are TRBV27 and TRBJ1-6; D gene unclear. The CDR3 spans 15 residues. V was clipped by 1 base and J by 5 bases, with 9 bases between them. CDR1 and CDR2 (germline): MNHEY, SMNVEV (reference sequence). CDR3 nucleotides: TGTGCCAGCAGTTTATTGGAGGGCCATAATTCACCCCTCCACTTT. Translation gives CASSLLEGHNSPLHF.

This chain links TRBV10-3 with TRBJ2-1; TRBD2 agrees at 7 bases. The CDR3 spans 13 residues. Unmatched junction bases numbered 7, after V lost 9 bases and J lost 5 bases. Germline V gene sequence: CDR1 ENHRY, CDR2 SYGVKD. CDR3 sequence reads: CAITSDKNNEQFF. The DNA of the CDR3 is TGTGCCATTACTAGCGACAAAAACAATGAGCAGTTCTTC.

In its sample, this clonotype was seen a few times. The V call is TRBV12-3 or TRBV12-4, the J call TRBJ2-1; D could derive from TRBD1 or TRBD2 (5 bases each). Between the trimmed V and J ends, which lost 0 bases and 8 bases, there was a span of 8 bases. The length of the CDR3 is 13 residues. The CDR3 is CASSLAGAYEQFF. The CDR3 DNA sequence: TGTGCCAGCAGTTTAGCCGGGGCGTATGAGCAGTTCTTC.

The V call is TRBV7-9, the J call TRBJ2-2, with 9 bases fitting TRBD2. The germline V gene has CDR1 SEHNR and CDR2 FQNEAQ (reference sequence). The CDR3 totals 16 residues. Trimming at V came to 5 bases and at J to 0 bases, leaving 4 bases not matched to a gene. The CDR3 DNA reads as TGTGCCAGCAGCCCACGACTAGCGGCGAACACCGGGGAGCTGTTTTTT. Encoded protein: CASSPRLAANTGELFF.

In this sample, this clonotype turned up a few times. The V and J genes are TRBV20-1 and TRBJ1-5, with TRBD1 matching 8 bases. Germline CDR1 DFQATT, CDR2 SNEGSKA (reference sequence). CDR3 length equals 14 residues. V gave up 6 bases and J gave up 5 bases; unmatched junction bases: 9. The CDR3, as DNA: TGCAGTGCGGTAGACAGGGGTATGGATCAGCCCCAGCATTTT. It specifies CSAVDRGMDQPQHF.

This clonotype was counted many times. The chain recombines TRBV6-6 with TRBJ2-7, with TRBD1 identical over 7 bases. Germline CDR1 and CDR2: MNHNY and SVGAGI (reference sequence). The CDR3 loop spans 15 amino acids. V lost 6 bases and J lost 0; bases outside the gene matches: 8. The CDR3 sequence: CASRKQGRTSYEQYF. Written as DNA, the CDR3 is TGTGCCAGCAGAAAACAGGGGCGCACCTCCTACGAGCAGTACTTC.

This clonotype has a handful of counts. The chain links TRBV30 to TRBJ1-1, with D perhaps TRBD1 (6 bases). CDR3 length: 13 amino acids. V was shortened by 1 base and J by 8 bases, with 14 bases between the two germline ends. CDR1 and CDR2 (germline): GTSNPN, SVGIG (reference sequence). The CDR3 sequence is CAWSADSVLEAFF. The CDR3 nucleotides are TGTGCCTGGAGTGCGGACAGCGTCTTAGAAGCTTTCTTT.

This clonotype was found a few times. The rearrangement uses TRBV5-1 and TRBJ1-5; TRBD1 might be the D (5 bases). The CDR3 is made up of 15 amino acids. Trimming pared 0 bases from V and 1 base from J, leaving 8 bases between. Germline lookup yields CDR1 SGHRS and CDR2 YFSETQ. The CDR3 sequence is CASSLGDQSNQPQHF. DNA for the CDR3: TGCGCCAGCAGCTTGGGGGACCAAAGCAATCAGCCCCAGCATTTT.

There are a few counts of this clonotype. The V gene is TRBV30, the J gene TRBJ1-2; no firm D call. Germline CDR1 reads GTSNPN; CDR2 reads SVGIG (reference sequence). Deletions cut 3 bases from V and 3 bases from J, with 8 bases between. The CDR3 covers 12 residues. The CDR3 DNA sequence: TGTGCCTGGAGGCCCGTCGACTATGGCTACACCTTC. Amino acids: CAWRPVDYGYTF.

This chain links TRBV7-2 with TRBJ1-1; D gene uncertain. Germline-derived CDR1 and CDR2 are SGHTA and FQGNSA. Trimming took 2 bases from V and 1 from J, leaving 5 bases between them. The CDR3 is 13 amino acids. This CDR3 reads CASSLFWNTEAFF. The DNA for the CDR3 is TGTGCCAGCAGCTTATTTTGGAACACTGAAGCTTTCTTT.

This clonotype was seen a few times. The gene calls are TRBV19 and TRBJ2-1; TRBD1 agrees at 7 bases. After removal of 5 bases from V and 7 bases from J, the junction contained 5 bases not matched to a gene. CDR3 length equals 13 residues. Per the germline V gene, CDR1 is LNHDA and CDR2 is SQIVND (reference sequence). As DNA, the CDR3 is TGTGCCAGTAGTCAGACAGGGTGGAATGAGCAGTTCTTC. The encoded protein is CASSQTGWNEQFF.

In its sample, this clonotype was seen many times. The chain combines TRBV6-4 with TRBJ2-1, with 15 bases lining up with TRBD2. This CDR3 region has 16 residues. The germline CDR1 and CDR2 sequences are MRHNA and SNTAGT. V dropped 0 bases and J dropped 8; count of bases not matched to a gene: 2. The CDR3 is CASSDSGLAGGHEQFF. CDR3 sequence (DNA): TGTGCCAGCAGTGACTCAGGACTAGCGGGGGGGCATGAGCAGTTCTTC.